Listed below are T cell receptor beta chains from one sample, sequenced in a study of Graves' ophthalmopathy and Graves' hyperthyroidism. TCRdb re-analysed the multiplex PCR reads in MiXCR, keeping a single row per CDR3 protein. The sample lists about 1.1 million distinct CDR3 sequences, less than 45% seen once, with 11% in the top ten. Material for sequencing was peripheral blood or thyroid tissue (not recorded which). The receptors here all came from an adult man with Graves' hyperthyroidism. The CDR3 runs from the conserved cysteine through the conserved F or W. The order of the fields is clone size, D gene, J gene, V gene, CDR3 protein, CDR3 DNA. A D gene is named only where the DNA matches it firmly. Clone size appears in some rows only: once, few, many, or a class for an expanded clone.

few | NA | TRBJ1-2 | TRBV7-2 | CASSGRGDYGYTF | TGTGCCAGCAGCGGGCGGGGGGACTATGGCTACACCTTC
few | NA | TRBJ1-1 | TRBV5-1 | CASTPGGGGYEAFF | TGCGCCAGCACCCCCGGGGGGGGTGGGTATGAAGCTTTCTTT
few | NA | TRBJ1-5 | TRBV6-4 | CASSPNPVNNQPQHF | TGTGCCAGCAGTCCGAATCCCGTCAACAATCAGCCCCAGCATTTT
many | NA | TRBJ2-5 | TRBV6-1 | CASSEVQGGETQYF | TGTGCCAGCAGTGAAGTACAGGGAGGAGAGACCCAGTACTTC
many | TRBD1 | TRBJ1-5 | TRBV20-1 | CSARPTGNIRPQHF | TGCAGTGCTAGACCGACAGGGAACATCCGGCCCCAGCATTTT
NA | NA | TRBJ2-7 | TRBV7-2 | CASTLRLGVTYEQYF | TGTGCCAGCACCCTCCGACTAGGGGTTACCTACGAGCAGTACTTC
few | NA | TRBJ2-5 | TRBV12-3/TRBV12-4 | CASSVSFPGSGVQETQYF | TGTGCCAGCAGTGTATCATTTCCAGGTTCGGGGGTCCAAGAGACCCAGTACTTC
NA | NA | TRBJ2-5 | TRBV7-8 | CASSLSGLWETQYF | TGTGCCAGCAGCTTATCGGGCCTTTGGGAGACCCAGTACTTC
many | TRBD1 | TRBJ1-1 | TRBV10-2 | CASRGQGIPEAFF | TGCGCCAGCCGTGGACAGGGGATCCCTGAAGCTTTCTTT
NA | NA | TRBJ2-5 | TRBV24-1 | CATSAPDYLFSETQYF | TGTGCCACCAGTGCCCCGGACTACCTCTTTTCGGAGACCCAGTACTTC
few | TRBD2 | TRBJ2-7 | TRBV20-1 | CSARDLGGNGYEQYF | TGCAGTGCTAGAGATTTGGGGGGGAATGGCTACGAGCAGTACTTC
few | NA | TRBJ1-2 | TRBV6-5 | CASNQGLQGYGYTF | TGTGCCAGCAATCAGGGGTTGCAAGGCTATGGCTACACCTTC
NA | NA | TRBJ2-6 | TRBV12-3/TRBV12-4 | CASSSDSARANVLTF | TGTGCCAGCAGTTCGGATTCCGCTAGGGCCAACGTCCTGACTTTC
many | NA | TRBJ2-7 | TRBV20-1 | CSASPPYSVYEQYF | TGCAGTGCCAGCCCCCCCTACAGTGTCTACGAGCAGTACTTC
few | TRBD1 | TRBJ1-1 | TRBV19 | CASSIRRGTVNTEAFF | TGTGCCAGTAGTATAAGGCGGGGGACAGTGAACACTGAAGCTTTCTTT
NA | TRBD1 | TRBJ1-4 | TRBV6-5 | CASSFRTGREKLFF | TGTGCCAGCAGTTTTCGGACAGGGAGAGAAAAACTGTTTTTT
NA | NA | TRBJ1-2 | TRBV12-3/TRBV12-4 | CASSTDGHPNYGYTF | TGTGCCAGCAGCACAGACGGCCATCCTAACTATGGCTACACCTTC
NA | NA | TRBJ2-7 | TRBV7-6 | CASSLGAGATEQYF | TGTGCCAGCAGCTTAGGGGCGGGGGCAACCGAGCAGTACTTC
many | NA | TRBJ1-1 | TRBV6-9 | CAIQGRMNTEAFF | TGTGCCATCCAGGGACGCATGAACACTGAAGCTTTCTTT
many | NA | TRBJ1-5 | TRBV16 | CASSQQQDQPQHF | TGTGCCAGCAGCCAACAACAAGATCAGCCCCAGCATTTT
NA | TRBD1 | TRBJ1-6 | TRBV7-3 | CASSLTGTGNLPLHF | TGTGCCAGCAGCCTCACCGGGACAGGGAATTTACCCCTCCACTTT
NA | NA | TRBJ1-2 | TRBV20-1 | CSASRAGGDYGYTF | TGCAGTGCTAGTCGCGCAGGTGGGGACTATGGCTACACCTTC
many | NA | TRBJ2-7 | TRBV7-8 | CASSLVVGRGSHEQYF | TGTGCCAGCAGCTTAGTCGTGGGGCGCGGTTCCCACGAGCAGTACTTC
NA | TRBD2 | TRBJ2-2 | TRBV10-3 | CAISGTSGITGELFF | TGTGCCATCAGTGGGACTAGCGGGATCACCGGGGAGCTGTTTTTT
NA | TRBD2 | TRBJ2-5 | TRBV29-1 | CSVEGASGTSQETQYF | TGCAGCGTTGAGGGTGCTAGCGGGACCTCCCAAGAGACCCAGTACTTC
many | TRBD1 | TRBJ2-7 | TRBV7-6 | CASSAPGQGAGEQYF | TGTGCCAGCAGCGCACCGGGACAGGGGGCGGGAGAGCAGTACTTC
NA | NA | TRBJ1-2 | TRBV10-3 | CATWAAGLYGYTF | TGTGCCACCTGGGCGGCAGGGTTATATGGCTACACCTTC
NA | NA | TRBJ1-4 | TRBV12-3/TRBV12-4 | CASRMSPEKLFF | TGTGCCAGCAGGATGTCCCCGGAAAAACTGTTTTTT
NA | TRBD1 | TRBJ2-2 | TRBV2 | CASSQDRAHTGELLF | TGTGCCAGCAGTCAGGACAGGGCCCACACCGGGGAGCTGCTTTTT
many | TRBD1 | TRBJ1-1 | TRBV5-5 | CASSLATGQGRTEAFF | TGTGCCAGCAGCTTGGCCACGGGACAGGGTCGCACTGAAGCTTTCTTT
NA | NA | TRBJ2-7 | TRBV6-1 | CASGQPRIYEQYF | TGTGCCAGCGGACAGCCTAGGATATACGAGCAGTACTTC
NA | NA | TRBJ2-7 | TRBV7-8 | CASRRRQGPYEQYF | TGTGCCAGCAGGCGGCGCCAGGGCCCTTACGAGCAGTACTTC
many | TRBD1 | TRBJ1-6 | TRBV4-3 | CASSAGTGDSPLHF | TGCGCCAGCAGTGCCGGGACAGGGGATTCACCCCTCCACTTT
many | NA | TRBJ2-5 | TRBV9 | CASSVQAVSQETQYF | TGTGCCAGCAGCGTGCAGGCCGTTTCCCAAGAGACCCAGTACTTC
many | NA | TRBJ2-7 | TRBV20-1 | CSATILPREQYF | TGCAGTGCTACTATACTACCTCGGGAGCAGTACTTC
NA | NA | TRBJ2-6 | TRBV11-2 | CASSPVRGQWISGANVLTF | TGTGCCAGCAGCCCCGTTCGTGGACAGTGGATCTCTGGGGCCAACGTCCTGACTTTC
NA | NA | TRBJ2-5 | TRBV7-8 | CASSLIGGGDQETQYF | TGTGCCAGCAGCTTAATAGGTGGGGGAGATCAAGAGACCCAGTACTTC
NA | NA | TRBJ1-2 | TRBV10-3 | CAIRSTANYGYTF | TGTGCCATCAGGTCCACGGCTAACTATGGCTACACCTTC
NA | NA | TRBJ2-2 | TRBV5-1 | CASSTLRISGELFF | TGCGCCAGCAGCACACTACGGATTTCCGGGGAGCTGTTTTTT
NA | NA | TRBJ1-6 | TRBV5-6 | CASNVRFVGNNSPLHF | TGTGCCAGCAATGTTCGTTTCGTCGGGAATAATTCACCCCTCCACTTT
many | NA | TRBJ1-5 | TRBV6-6 | CASSWEQGTQPQHF | TGTGCCAGCAGTTGGGAACAGGGAACTCAGCCCCAGCATTTT